This T cell receptor beta chain came from a study of PD-L1 blockade in urothelial cancer. At the level of the study: Once treatment had started, blood was analyzed at 3 weeks (second dose) and again at 6 weeks. There were a median of approximately 130,000 T cells in blood samples.

Each PCR had synthetic TCR analog templates added to it as a spike-in. Method: immunoSEQ multiplex PCR; TCRdb's copy keeps in-frame clones and lacks some. Among about 70,000 clones, around 84% were seen once, and the ten largest hold roughly 4.5%. With V trimmed by 5 bases and J by 3 bases, 7 bases remained unmatched. The CDR3 runs to 15 residues. Per-patient samples, pretreatment and on-treatment, numbered 1 to 8. The sample in question was PBMCs, obtained around atezolizumab (anti-PD-L1) treatment. The TCR originated in a man aged 65 to 79 with urothelial cancer. The chain employs TRBV5-3 and TRBJ2-1; 8 bases line up with TRBD2. TRBV5-3 qualifies as an ORF whose function is uncertain. Written as DNA, the CDR3 is TGTGCCAGAAGGCGGAGCGGGAGCGACTACAATGAGCAGTTCTTC. Translation: CARRRSGSDYNEQFF.